One and the same sample provided the 32 T cell receptor beta chains below, sequenced in a study of T cell clonotyping in hematopoietic cell transplantation (dated by TCRdb to the early 2020s). What the time point label conveys for this sample: 30 days after allo-HCT. Libraries were made using the immunoSEQ multiplex PCR assay. The table was pulled from immuneACCESS by TCRdb, which kept in-frame rearrangements only. Such tables lose some clones; where checked, under half of the loss comes from unresolved V genes, and the rest has no known cause. Within this sample are about 8,000 clones, with around 94% of them counted one time only. Under 1.5% of the sample is in the top ten clones. The sequenced sample was peripheral blood mononuclear cells, obtained 30 days after allogeneic stem cell transplant. All receptors come from a male patient aged 60-70 years who had an allogeneic stem cell transplant from an unrelated donor, so T cells may come from the graft donor. Some clones in this sample may be carry-over from other donors' samples.

The V call is TRBV4-2, the J call TRBJ2-1, with TRBD2 identical over 8 bases. Trimming took 1 base from V and 11 from J; bases not matched to a gene: 16. The germline CDR1 and CDR2 sequences are LGHNA and YNFKEQ. This CDR3 has 17 residues. The CDR3 bases are TGTGCCAGCAGCCAAGCGAGAAGTAGTAGCGGGACCATAAAGCAGTTCTTC. Encoded protein: CASSQARSSSGTIKQFF.

The V call is TRBV27, the J call TRBJ2-7; 9 bases are shared with TRBD2. CDR1 MNHEY and CDR2 SMNVEV come from the germline V gene (reference sequence). The CDR3 runs 17 residues. The V gene end was trimmed by 0 bases and the J gene end by 2 bases; junction bases not matched to a gene: 8. The CDR3 loop is CASSLSGRAGGPYEQYF. CDR3 DNA sequence: TGTGCCAGCAGTTTATCCGGTAGGGCGGGAGGGCCCTACGAGCAGTACTTC.

J is TRBJ2-3 and V is TRBV29-1, with a tentative D call TRBD2 (5 bases). Germline V CDR1 and CDR2: SQVTM, ANQGSEA. CDR3 length equals 14 residues. Deletions cut 3 bases from V and 4 bases from J, with 14 bases between. The CDR3 loop is CSVDGVNFPDTQYF. The CDR3 region has the DNA TGCAGCGTTGACGGGGTCAATTTTCCAGATACGCAGTATTTT.

The chain combines TRBV7-9 with TRBJ2-3; 10 bases line up with TRBD2. Losses at the gene ends were 4 bases for V and 3 bases for J; bases not matched to a gene: 13. The CDR3 length is 18 residues. CDR1 and CDR2 (germline): SEHNR, FQNEAQ (reference sequence). The CDR3 DNA reads TGTGCCAGCAGCTCAAGGATTGGACTAGCGGTTAGTACAGATACGCAGTATTTT. It translates to CASSSRIGLAVSTDTQYF.

The chain couples TRBV27 to TRBJ1-5; TRBD1 aligns across 8 bases. V lost 5 bases, J lost 3 bases, and 6 bases stayed unmatched. Germline V lookup: CDR1 MNHEY, CDR2 SMNVEV (reference sequence). The CDR3 is 15 amino acids. The DNA for the CDR3 is TGTGCCAGCAGTAATGGACAGGGCCCCAATCAGCCCCAGCATTTT. Protein sequence: CASSNGQGPNQPQHF.

The CDR3 loop is CASSLGFRGDTQYF. The CDR3 DNA sequence: TGTGCCAGCAGCTTGGGGTTTAGGGGAGATACGCAGTATTTT. The chain is built from TRBV5-4 and TRBJ2-3; D possibly corresponds to TRBD1 (5 bases). CDR1 SGHNT and CDR2 YYREEE come from the germline V gene (reference sequence). V was cut by 0 bases and J by 5 bases, with 10 bases left in between. This CDR3 region has 14 residues. Together with reference TRBV5-4 and TRBJ2-3, the CDR3 gives the full variable domain: ETGVTQSPTHLIKTRGQQVTLRCSSQSGHNTVSWYQQALGQGPQFIFQYYREEENGRGNFPPRFSGLQFPNYSSELNVNALELDDSALYLCASSLGFRGDTQYFGPGTRLTVL.

The CDR3 reads CASSVDRTVNYGYTF. The CDR3 region has the DNA TGTGCCAGCAGCGTAGATCGGACCGTGAACTATGGCTACACCTTC. The J gene is TRBJ1-2, the V gene TRBV9; D remains unclear. This CDR3 is 15 amino acids long. Germline V gene sequence: CDR1 SGDLS, CDR2 YYNGEE. Trimming left V 0 bases short and J 2 bases short, with 11 bases between.

The rearrangement links TRBV4-3 to TRBJ1-3; D gene uncertain. CDR1 LGHNA and CDR2 YSLEER come from the germline V gene. The CDR3 is made up of 14 amino acids. Trimming cost V 1 base and J 0 bases, with 4 bases left between them. CDR3 residues: CASSQASSGNTIYF. The CDR3 bases are TGCGCCAGCAGCCAAGCGAGCTCTGGAAACACCATATATTTT.

The chain carries TRBV9 and TRBJ2-7, with 16 positions matching TRBD2. The CDR3 contains 16 residues. After removal of 3 bases from V and 4 bases from J, the junction contained 4 bases not matched to a gene. Germline V CDR1 and CDR2: SGDLS, YYNGEE. The CDR3 here is CASSAGTSGRVYEQYF. Here the CDR3 DNA reads TGTGCCAGCAGCGCCGGGACTAGCGGGAGGGTTTACGAGCAGTACTTC.

The V call is TRBV18, the J call TRBJ2-7, with 10 bases lining up with TRBD1. V shed 5 bases and J 2 bases; nucleotides not matched to a gene: 12. The CDR3 runs 17 residues. Germline lookup yields CDR1 KGHSH and CDR2 LQKENI. The CDR3 protein is CASSSATSGTGAYEQYF. The CDR3 bases are TGTGCCAGCTCATCTGCAACTTCCGGGACAGGGGCCTACGAGCAGTACTTC.

The chain is built from TRBV11-3 and TRBJ1-1; 9 bases fit TRBD1. V trimming: 7 bases; J trimming: 4 bases; junction bases outside the gene matches: 4. The CDR3 length is 13 residues. CDR1 and CDR2 (germline): SGHNT, YENEEA. As DNA, the CDR3 is TGTGCCAGCATGGGACAGGGCGTCACTGAAGCTTTCTTT. Amino acids: CASMGQGVTEAFF.

The J gene is TRBJ1-1, the V gene TRBV2; no definite D call. This CDR3 contains 13 residues. Per germline, CDR1 SNHLY and CDR2 FYNNEI. Trimming shortened V by 7 bases and J by 4 bases, and 13 bases separated the two germline ends. CDR3: CASTIEDSTEAFF. The CDR3 region has the DNA TGTGCCAGCACCATAGAAGATAGCACTGAAGCTTTCTTT.

This clone was seen more than once but under ten times. CDR3 protein: CASSMTGGIWEQYF. DNA of the CDR3: TGTGCCAGTAGTATGACAGGGGGCATTTGGGAGCAGTACTTC. The chain links TRBV19 to TRBJ2-7; 10 nucleotides match TRBD1. J lost 7 bases, V lost 3 bases, and 6 bases had no gene match. CDR3 length: 14 amino acids. Germline values: CDR1 LNHDA, CDR2 SQIVND (reference sequence).

This clone was recorded once. V is TRBV7-3 and J is TRBJ2-1; possibly TRBD1 or TRBD2 for D (6 bases each). Germline-derived CDR1 and CDR2 are SGHTA and FQGTGA. Trimming removed 5 bases from V and 1 base from J, with 12 bases in between. The CDR3 runs 15 residues. In nucleotides, the CDR3 is TGTGCCAGCAGCGCACAGGGAGGATCCTACAATGAGCAGTTCTTC. Residues: CASSAQGGSYNEQFF.

The chain employs TRBV11-2 and TRBJ2-5; perhaps D is TRBD1 or TRBD2 (6 bases each). Germline V gene sequence: CDR1 SGHAT, CDR2 FQNNGV. The CDR3 runs to 14 residues. Deletions cut 11 bases from V and 5 bases from J, with 21 bases between. The CDR3 DNA follows: TGTGCCTCCAGCTTAGGAGGGGGGCTGGAGACCCAGTACTTC. It yields the protein CASSLGGGLETQYF.

The V and J genes are TRBV30 and TRBJ1-6, with a tentative D call TRBD1 (5 bases). Trimming removed 3 bases at V and 10 bases at J, with 13 bases between. The CDR3 runs 13 residues. Germline V gene data show CDR1 as GTSNPN and CDR2 as SVGIG (reference sequence). The DNA for the CDR3 is TGTGCCTGGAGGGGGCGGGATTCATCACCCCTCCACTTT. It yields the protein CAWRGRDSSPLHF. Together with reference TRBV30 and TRBJ1-6, the CDR3 gives the full variable domain: SQTIHQWPATLVQPVGSPLSLECTVEGTSNPNLYWYRQAAGRGLQLLFYSVGIGQISSEVPQNLSASRPQDRQFILSSKKLLLSDSGFYLCAWRGRDSSPLHFGNGTRLTVT.

The gene calls are TRBV18 and TRBJ1-1; D unclear. Trimming took 6 bases from V and 1 from J, leaving 9 bases between them. Germline V gene lookup returns CDR1 KGHSH and CDR2 LQKENI. There are 13 residues in the CDR3. The CDR3, as DNA: TGTGCCAGCTCCTCCCAGTCGAACACTGAAGCTTTCTTT. Translation gives CASSSQSNTEAFF.

The chain carries TRBV7-8 and TRBJ1-4; 9 positions match TRBD1. This CDR3 has 16 residues. J lost 4 bases, V lost 5 bases, and 8 bases had no gene match. Germline loops: CDR1 SGHVS, CDR2 FQNEAQ. The CDR3 DNA sequence: TGTGCCAGCAGCGTAGGACAGGGGAGTTTTAATGAAAAACTGTTTTTT. Translating gives CASSVGQGSFNEKLFF.

The rearrangement links TRBV19 to TRBJ1-2; D remains unclear. CDR1 and CDR2 (germline): LNHDA, SQIVND (reference sequence). Trimming cost V 3 bases and J 8 bases, with 16 bases left between them. The CDR3 has 14 residues. CDR3 protein: CASSISGPNGGYTF. CDR3 coding DNA: TGTGCCAGTAGTATCTCGGGTCCCAATGGAGGCTACACCTTC.

This chain uses TRBV11-2 with TRBJ2-3; no definite D call. Germline assignment: CDR1 SGHAT and CDR2 FQNNGV. With 5 bases removed from V and 0 bases from J, the gap between germline ends came to 12 bases. This CDR3 contains 15 residues. The DNA for the CDR3 is TGTGCCAGCAGCCCACAACCACTTAGCACAGATACGCAGTATTTT. Its protein is CASSPQPLSTDTQYF. The whole variable domain, filled in from reference TRBV11-2 and TRBJ2-3, reads EAGVAQSPRYKIIEKRQSVAFWCNPISGHATLYWYQQILGQGPKLLIQFQNNGVVDDSQLPKDRFSAERLKGVDSTLKIQPAKLEDSAVYLCASSPQPLSTDTQYFGPGTRLTVL.

The chain recombines TRBV7-2 with TRBJ2-7; D call uncertain. V was shortened by 3 bases and J by 4 bases, with 7 bases between the two germline ends. CDR1 and CDR2 from the germline V gene are SGHTA and FQGNSA. The CDR3 contains 12 residues. The CDR3 loop reads CASSFIGYEQYF. The CDR3 nucleotides are TGTGCCAGCAGCTTCATTGGTTACGAGCAGTACTTC.

The chain joins TRBV4-1 to TRBJ2-7; 8 nucleotides align to TRBD2. V dropped 2 bases and J dropped 6; count of bases not matched to a gene: 3. The germline gives CDR1 MGHRA, CDR2 YSYEKL. The CDR3 is 13 amino acids. This chain's CDR3 is CASSQQREREQYF. The CDR3 DNA reads TGCGCCAGCAGCCAACAGCGGGAGCGCGAGCAGTACTTC.

In DNA form, the CDR3 reads TGTGCCAGCAGCTGGGACAGCCTTCGAACGGACACTGAAGCTTTCTTT. Its translation: CASSWDSLRTDTEAFF. The rearrangement joins TRBV28 to TRBJ1-1, with TRBD1 identical over 7 bases. Unmatched junction bases numbered 13, after V lost 6 bases and J lost 3 bases. This CDR3 contains 16 residues. Per the germline V gene, CDR1 is MDHEN and CDR2 is SYDVKM. The whole variable domain, remainder taken from reference TRBV28 and TRBJ1-1, is DVKVTQSSRYLVKRTGEKVFLECVQDMDHENMFWYRQDPGLGLRLIYFSYDVKMKEKGDIPEGYSVSREKKERFSLILESASTNQTSMYLCASSWDSLRTDTEAFFGQGTRLTVV.

The genes are TRBV7-9 and TRBJ2-1; no firm D call. Germline V CDR1 and CDR2: SEHNR, FQNEAQ (reference sequence). This CDR3 has 12 residues. V lost 4 bases, J lost 3 bases, and 4 bases lay in between. Written as DNA, the CDR3 is TGTGCCAGCAGCTCAGGCTACAATGAGCAGTTCTTC. Its translation is CASSSGYNEQFF.

The chain employs TRBV7-3 and TRBJ2-2, with 9 bases fitting TRBD1. Losses at the gene ends were 4 bases for V and 1 base for J; bases not matched to a gene: 4. Per germline, CDR1 SGHTA and CDR2 FQGTGA. This CDR3 region has 16 residues. The DNA of the CDR3 is TGTGCCAGCAGCTCCCCGGACAGGGGGAACACCGGGGAGCTGTTTTTT. It is translated as CASSSPDRGNTGELFF. The full variable domain, completed using reference TRBV7-3 and TRBJ2-2, is GAGVSQTPSNKVTEKGKYVELRCDPISGHTALYWYRQSLGQGPEFLIYFQGTGAADDSGLPNDRFFAVRPEGSVSTLKIQRTERGDSAVYLCASSSPDRGNTGELFFGEGSRLTVL.

The chain couples TRBV27 to TRBJ1-5; D gene uncertain. The CDR3 has 13 amino acids. V was trimmed by 6 bases and J by 6 bases, leaving 12 bases between them. Germline CDR1 MNHEY, CDR2 SMNVEV (reference sequence). CDR3 residues: CASSTSNGQPQHF. In nucleotides, the CDR3 is TGTGCCAGCAGCACCTCTAACGGTCAGCCCCAGCATTTT.

The rearrangement links TRBV29-1 to TRBJ1-1; TRBD1 is a possible D gene (5 bases). This CDR3 has 12 amino acids. Germline V lookup: CDR1 SQVTM, CDR2 ANQGSEA. Trimming took 7 bases from V and 3 from J, leaving 12 bases between them. CDR3 protein: CSAWDGYTEAFF. The CDR3 nucleotides read TGCAGCGCCTGGGACGGATACACTGAAGCTTTCTTT. Complete variable domain (other parts from reference TRBV29-1 and TRBJ1-1): SAVISQKPSRDICQRGTSLTIQCQVDSQVTMMFWYRQQPGQSLTLIATANQGSEATYESGFVIDKFPISRPNLTFSTLTVSNMSPEDSSIYLCSAWDGYTEAFFGQGTRLTVV.

V gene TRBV28 combines with J gene TRBJ2-5, with 10 bases matching TRBD2. With 3 bases clipped from V and 3 bases from J, the junction kept 10 bases outside the gene matches. The CDR3 runs to 17 residues. Germline V gives CDR1 MDHEN, CDR2 SYDVKM. CDR3 in DNA: TGTGCCAGCAGTTTCCTCTTCTTAGCGGGGGGAAAAGAGACCCAGTACTTC. Its protein product is CASSFLFLAGGKETQYF. The full variable domain, its missing parts supplied by reference TRBV28 and TRBJ2-5, is DVKVTQSSRYLVKRTGEKVFLECVQDMDHENMFWYRQDPGLGLRLIYFSYDVKMKEKGDIPEGYSVSREKKERFSLILESASTNQTSMYLCASSFLFLAGGKETQYFGPGTRLLVL.

This chain joins TRBV19 and TRBJ2-1; TRBD2 agrees at 10 bases. Germline CDR1 reads LNHDA; CDR2 reads SQIVND (reference sequence). The J segment lost 7 bases and the V segment lost 5 bases, leaving 8 bases of the junction unmatched. The CDR3 loop spans 15 amino acids. CDR3 DNA sequence: TGTGCCAGTAGTGGAATAGCGGGAGGAAGGAATGAGCAGTTCTTC. It yields the protein CASSGIAGGRNEQFF.

This CDR3 reads CASSPYGGARGYTF. CDR3 DNA: TGTGCCAGCAGTCCCTATGGGGGCGCTCGTGGCTACACCTTC. The genes are TRBV28 and TRBJ1-2; D is perhaps TRBD1 (6 bases). This CDR3 is built from 14 residues. Looked up from germline, CDR1 is MDHEN and CDR2 is SYDVKM. V was clipped by 5 bases and J by 7 bases, with 17 bases between them.

A few counts support this clone. This rearrangement joins TRBV6-1 to TRBJ1-2; TRBD1 is a possible D gene (6 bases). V lost 10 bases and J lost 7, with 19 bases in between. The CDR3 totals 13 residues. Germline assignment: CDR1 MNHNS and CDR2 SASEGT. The CDR3 here is CATPGQSVGGYTF. For the CDR3, the DNA is TGTGCCACACCGGGACAATCCGTGGGTGGCTACACCTTC.

The chain has TRBV27 and TRBJ2-1, with TRBD2 matching 12 bases. The CDR3 spans 15 residues. Trimming at V came to 5 bases and at J to 8 bases, leaving 7 bases not matched to a gene. Germline CDR1 MNHEY, CDR2 SMNVEV (reference sequence). CDR3 loop: CASSPLAGGIHEQFF. Written as DNA, the CDR3 is TGTGCCAGCAGTCCACTAGCGGGAGGAATACATGAGCAGTTCTTC.